These 8 T cell receptor beta chains came from one sample sequenced in a study of T cell repertoires in cytomegalovirus infection. MiXCR, applied by TCRdb to the reads, yields one record per CDR3 protein. The sample holds under 850,000 distinct CDR3 sequences, roughly 33% seen once. Their recognized antigens are unknown. Here the sequenced sample was cultured PBMCs, taken from culture after CMV antigen stimulation. The receptors were gathered from a human donor in good health (CMV status not recorded). Some clones in this sample may be carry-over from other donors' samples.

This clonotype has at least ten counts. The CDR3 here is CASSWDINQPQHF. CDR3 sequence (DNA): TGTGCCAGCAGCTGGGACATTAATCAGCCCCAGCATTTT. The V gene is TRBV7-2, the J gene TRBJ1-5; tentative D call: TRBD1 (6 bases). V was trimmed by 4 bases and J by 4 bases, leaving 8 bases between them. The CDR3 runs to 13 residues. The germline gives CDR1 SGHTA, CDR2 FQGNSA. The entire variable domain, with the rest obtained from reference TRBV7-2 and TRBJ1-5, is as follows: GAGVSQSPSNKVTEKGKDVELRCDPISGHTALYWYRQSLGQGLEFLIYFQGNSAPDKSGLPSDRFSAERTGGSVSTLTIQRTQQEDSAVYLCASSWDINQPQHFGDGTRLSIL.

This chain uses TRBV11-2 with TRBJ2-1; the D is unclear. This CDR3 spans 14 amino acids. Germline CDR1 reads SGHAT; CDR2 reads FQNNGV. V was cut by 4 bases and J by 2 bases, with 9 bases left in between. CDR3 nucleotide sequence: TGTGCCAGCAGCTCCGTAGTAACCTACAATGAGCAGTTCTTC. This sequence encodes CASSSVVTYNEQFF.

On this clonotype: The DNA is omitted, as the CDR3 cannot be located on it reliably, and the CDR3 follows TCRdb's listing. The chain carries TRBV6-6 and TRBJ2-2; the table's D call, TRBD2, has no DNA check behind it. With termini counted, the CDR3 has 15 amino acids. CDR1 and CDR2 (germline): MNHNY, SVGAGI (reference sequence). CDR3 sequence reads: CASAIGSFGAGELFF.

The chain joins TRBV20-1 to TRBJ2-2; D possibly uses TRBD1 or TRBD2 (6 bases each). V lost 5 bases to trimming and J lost 5 bases, with 15 bases between them. The length of the CDR3 is 14 residues. Looked up from germline, CDR1 is DFQATT and CDR2 is SNEGSKA (reference sequence). The DNA for the CDR3 is TGCAGTGCTGCGAGGGGGGCGATAACCGGGGAGCTGTTTTTT. Protein product: CSAARGAITGELFF.

V and J are TRBV11-2 and TRBJ2-1; perhaps TRBD1 as D (6 bases). With 6 bases removed from V and 6 bases from J, the gap between germline ends came to 15 bases. There are 14 residues in the CDR3. Germline CDR1 and CDR2: SGHAT and FQNNGV. CDR3 protein: CASSPRRTANEQFF. CDR3 in DNA: TGTGCCAGCAGTCCTCGCCGGACAGCCAATGAGCAGTTCTTC.

This clonotype was found many times. The chain joins TRBV7-2 to TRBJ2-3; a weak D match, TRBD2 (5 bases). The germline V gene has CDR1 SGHTA and CDR2 FQGNSA. The V gene lost 6 bases and the J gene lost 0 bases, with 13 bases spanning the gap. The CDR3 contains 15 residues. The CDR3, as DNA: TGTGCCAGCAGTAAGCGGAGATCTAGCACAGATACGCAGTATTTT. Its protein is CASSKRRSSTDTQYF.

The rearrangement uses TRBV20-1 and TRBJ2-7, with 9 bases identical to TRBD1. Germline CDR1 and CDR2: DFQATT and SNEGSKA (reference sequence). Trimming at V came to 5 bases and at J to 4 bases, leaving 6 bases not matched to a gene. CDR3 length: 13 amino acids. The CDR3 DNA reads TGCAGTGCTCAACACGGACAGGGGTACGAGCAGTACTTC. Protein: CSAQHGQGYEQYF.

In its sample, this clonotype was seen many times. The V and J genes are TRBV7-2 and TRBJ2-7, with TRBD2 matching over 8 bases. Unmatched junction bases numbered 12, after V lost 5 bases and J lost 3 bases. Germline CDR1 reads SGHTA; CDR2 reads FQGNSA. This CDR3 is 16 amino acids long. The CDR3 sequence is CASSPAGIAGYYEQYF. CDR3 coding DNA: TGTGCCAGCAGCCCAGCCGGAATAGCGGGATACTACGAGCAGTACTTC.